The text below deals with one T cell receptor (beta chain). The sample is drawn from a study of T cell repertoires in cytomegalovirus infection. Study as a whole: In public TCR beta signatures, there were indications of both CMV infection and matching HLA type.

TCRdb itself ran the reads through MiXCR, one entry per CDR3 protein. Counted here are fewer than 550,000 distinct CDR3 sequences, roughly 29% occurring once; the ten biggest clones make up 13%. CDR3 length: 15 residues. Trimming took 6 bases from V and 5 from J, leaving 16 bases between them. The germline gives CDR1 MNHEY, CDR2 SVGEGT. The V call is TRBV6-2 or TRBV6-3, the J call TRBJ1-4; possibly TRBD1 for D (6 bases). Sequenced input: PBMCs. The receptor was isolated from a human donor in good health (CMV status not recorded). Some clones in this sample may be carry-over from other donors' samples. CDR3 in DNA: TGTGCCAGCAGGCGCGACGGACAGAGAAATGAAAAACTGTTTTTT. Amino acid sequence: CASRRDGQRNEKLFF.